This TCR beta chain comes out of a study of T cells in Graves' hyperthyroidism and ophthalmopathy. Germline assignment: CDR1 MNHNS and CDR2 SASEGT. This CDR3 contains 15 residues. Deletions cut 2 bases from V and 4 bases from J, with 14 bases between. A remark on this clonotype: What it binds is unknown.

Study conclusions and caveats: Ophthalmopathy was identified by the model a median around 5.9 months ahead of onset.

TCR beta CDR3 sequences were amplified from RNA transcripts. RT-PCR in the first round (using the HTBI primer set) targeted the TCR CDR3. TCRdb itself ran the multiplex PCR reads through MiXCR, one entry per CDR3 protein. The sample yields 450,000 to 550,000 distinct CDR3 sequences, approximately 25% seen once. The sample was blood. The sequence came from a woman aged 25 to 39 with Graves' ophthalmopathy. This chain joins TRBV6-1 and TRBJ1-1; a possible D gene is TRBD1 (5 bases). In DNA, the CDR3 is TGTGCCAGCAGTGAAAGGAGCGGTGGGGGCACTGAAGCTTTCTTT. It specifies CASSERSGGGTEAFF.